These T cell receptor beta chains were read from a single sample in a study of blood T cell repertoires in COVID-19. Produced via immunoSEQ multiplex PCR; TCRdb's table is partial and in-frame only. The sample has 350,000 to 450,000 clones, roughly 90% seen once; the top ten hold roughly 1.2%. Input material: peripheral blood. The source is a middle-aged man with acute or convalescent COVID-19. CDR3s include the opening cysteine and the closing phenylalanine or tryptophan. D genes are given only for firm matches. Clone sizes are given selectively: once, few, many, or a class where the clone is expanded.

d_call: -; v_call: TRBV27; j_call: TRBJ1-1; clone_size: once; cdr3_aa: CASSFGGYSGTEAFF; cdr3_nt: TGTGCCAGCAGTTTCGGAGGGTACTCGGGCACTGAAGCTTTCTTT
d_call: TRBD2; v_call: TRBV30; j_call: TRBJ2-7; clone_size: -; cdr3_aa: CAWSGGLAGGRDEQYF; cdr3_nt: TGTGCCTGGAGTGGGGGACTAGCGGGAGGTCGCGACGAGCAGTACTTC
d_call: -; v_call: TRBV30; j_call: TRBJ1-6; clone_size: -; cdr3_aa: CAWITGNQNNSPLHF; cdr3_nt: TGTGCCTGGATTACAGGGAACCAGAATAATTCACCCCTCCACTTT
d_call: -; v_call: TRBV14; j_call: TRBJ1-5; clone_size: once; cdr3_aa: CASSHSGLGQPQHF; cdr3_nt: TGTGCCAGCAGCCATTCAGGGTTAGGTCAGCCCCAGCATTTT
d_call: TRBD1; v_call: TRBV12-5; j_call: TRBJ2-5; clone_size: -; cdr3_aa: CASGLRGFRGQGLQETQYF; cdr3_nt: TGTGCTAGTGGTTTGAGAGGGTTCCGGGGACAGGGCCTCCAAGAGACCCAGTACTTC
d_call: -; v_call: TRBV24-1; j_call: TRBJ2-1; clone_size: few; cdr3_aa: CATGQINEQFF; cdr3_nt: TGTGCCACCGGACAGATCAATGAGCAGTTCTTC
d_call: TRBD1; v_call: TRBV29-1; j_call: TRBJ1-3; clone_size: -; cdr3_aa: CSVLQGTGNTIYF; cdr3_nt: TGCAGCGTCCTACAGGGGACGGGAAACACCATATATTTT
d_call: -; v_call: TRBV6-5; j_call: TRBJ1-5; clone_size: once; cdr3_aa: CASSQTGVQPQHF; cdr3_nt: TGTGCCAGCAGCCAGACAGGCGTGCAGCCCCAGCATTTT
d_call: TRBD1; v_call: TRBV19; j_call: TRBJ1-1; clone_size: -; cdr3_aa: CASTSGWGDRDMNTEAFF; cdr3_nt: TGTGCCAGTACCTCAGGTTGGGGGGACAGAGATATGAACACTGAAGCTTTCTTT
d_call: TRBD1; v_call: TRBV28; j_call: TRBJ1-2; clone_size: -; cdr3_aa: CASSSGTGTYGYTF; cdr3_nt: TGTGCCAGCAGTTCCGGGACAGGGACCTATGGCTACACCTTC
d_call: TRBD1; v_call: TRBV6-6; j_call: TRBJ1-4; clone_size: few; cdr3_aa: CASSPGTVREKLFF; cdr3_nt: TGTGCCAGCAGCCCCGGGACAGTCCGTGAAAAACTGTTTTTT
d_call: -; v_call: TRBV9; j_call: TRBJ1-5; clone_size: -; cdr3_aa: CASSVQGWGQPQHF; cdr3_nt: TGTGCCAGCAGCGTACAGGGTTGGGGTCAGCCCCAGCATTTT